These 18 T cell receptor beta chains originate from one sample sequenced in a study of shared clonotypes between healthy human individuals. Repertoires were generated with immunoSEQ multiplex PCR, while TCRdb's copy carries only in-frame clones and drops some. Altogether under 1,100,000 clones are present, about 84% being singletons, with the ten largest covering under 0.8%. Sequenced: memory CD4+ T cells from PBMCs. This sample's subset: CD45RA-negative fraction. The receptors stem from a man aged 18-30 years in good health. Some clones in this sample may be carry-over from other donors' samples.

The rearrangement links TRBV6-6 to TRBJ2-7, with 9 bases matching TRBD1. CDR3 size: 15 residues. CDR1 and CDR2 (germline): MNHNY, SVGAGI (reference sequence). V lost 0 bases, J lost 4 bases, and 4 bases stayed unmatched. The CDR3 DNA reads TGTGCCAGCAGTTACTCCCCGGGACAGGGTTACGAGCAGTACTTC. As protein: CASSYSPGQGYEQYF.

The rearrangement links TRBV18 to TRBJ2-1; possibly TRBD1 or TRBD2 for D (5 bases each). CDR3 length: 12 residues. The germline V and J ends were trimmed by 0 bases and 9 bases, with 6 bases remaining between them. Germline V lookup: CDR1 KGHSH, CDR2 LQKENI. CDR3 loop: CASSPPGVEQFF. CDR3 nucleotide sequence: TGTGCCAGCTCACCACCGGGGGTTGAGCAGTTCTTC. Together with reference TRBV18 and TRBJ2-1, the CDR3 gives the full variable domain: NAGVMQNPRHLVRRRGQEARLRCSPMKGHSHVYWYRQLPEEGLKFMVYLQKENIIDESGMPKERFSAEFPKEGPSILRIQQVVRGDSAAYFCASSPPGVEQFFGPGTRLTVL.

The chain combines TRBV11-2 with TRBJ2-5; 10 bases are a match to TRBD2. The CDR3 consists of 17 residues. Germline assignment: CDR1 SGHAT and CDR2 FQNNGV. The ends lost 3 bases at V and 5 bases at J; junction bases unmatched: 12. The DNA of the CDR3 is TGTGCCAGCAGCTTGTCGGGAGGACTAGCGGTGGGGGAGACCCAGTACTTC. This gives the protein CASSLSGGLAVGETQYF.

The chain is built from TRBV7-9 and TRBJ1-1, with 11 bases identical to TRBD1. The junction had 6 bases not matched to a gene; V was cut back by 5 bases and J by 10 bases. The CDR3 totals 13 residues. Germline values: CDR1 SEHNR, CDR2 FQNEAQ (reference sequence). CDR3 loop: CASSERTGGAAFF. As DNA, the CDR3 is TGTGCCAGCAGCGAAAGGACAGGGGGCGCAGCTTTCTTT.

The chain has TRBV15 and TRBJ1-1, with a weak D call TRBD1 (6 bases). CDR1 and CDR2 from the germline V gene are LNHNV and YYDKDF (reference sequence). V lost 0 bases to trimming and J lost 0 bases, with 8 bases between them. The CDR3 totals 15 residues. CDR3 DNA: TGTGCCACCAGCAGAGAGAGGACAGTGAACACTGAAGCTTTCTTT. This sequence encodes CATSRERTVNTEAFF.

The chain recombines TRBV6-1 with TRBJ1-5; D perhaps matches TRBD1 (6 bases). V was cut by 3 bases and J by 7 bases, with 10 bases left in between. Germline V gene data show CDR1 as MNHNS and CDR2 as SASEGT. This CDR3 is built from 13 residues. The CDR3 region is CASSDIQGQPQHF. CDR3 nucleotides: TGTGCCAGCAGTGATATTCAGGGGCAGCCCCAGCATTTT.

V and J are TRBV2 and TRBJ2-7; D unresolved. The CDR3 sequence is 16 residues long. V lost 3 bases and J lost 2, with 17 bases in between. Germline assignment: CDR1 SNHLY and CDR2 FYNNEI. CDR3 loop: CASSDFVGLDTYEQYF. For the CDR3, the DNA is TGTGCCAGCAGTGATTTTGTAGGGCTAGACACCTACGAGCAGTACTTC.

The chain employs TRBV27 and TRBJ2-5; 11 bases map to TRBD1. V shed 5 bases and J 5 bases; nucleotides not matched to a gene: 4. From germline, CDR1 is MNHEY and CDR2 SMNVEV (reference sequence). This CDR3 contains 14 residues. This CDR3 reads CASSADRGRETQYF. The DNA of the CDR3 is TGTGCCAGCAGTGCGGACAGGGGGCGGGAGACCCAGTACTTC.

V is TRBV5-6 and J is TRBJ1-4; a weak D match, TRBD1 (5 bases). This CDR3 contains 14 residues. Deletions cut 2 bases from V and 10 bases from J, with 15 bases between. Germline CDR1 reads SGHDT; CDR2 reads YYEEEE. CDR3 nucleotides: TGTGCCAGCAGCTTCGACCCTCTGGGGGGAAAACTGTTTTTT. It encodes CASSFDPLGGKLFF.

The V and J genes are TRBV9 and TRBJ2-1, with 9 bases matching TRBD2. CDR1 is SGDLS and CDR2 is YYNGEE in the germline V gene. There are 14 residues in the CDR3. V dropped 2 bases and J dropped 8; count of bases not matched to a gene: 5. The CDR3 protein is CASSVSGRMDEQFF. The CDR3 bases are TGTGCCAGCAGCGTGAGCGGGAGGATGGATGAGCAGTTCTTC. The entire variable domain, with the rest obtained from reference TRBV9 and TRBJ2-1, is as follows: DSGVTQTPKHLITATGQRVTLRCSPRSGDLSVYWYQQSLDQGLQFLIQYYNGEERAKGNILERFSAQQFPDLHSELNLSSLELGDSALYFCASSVSGRMDEQFFGPGTRLTVL.

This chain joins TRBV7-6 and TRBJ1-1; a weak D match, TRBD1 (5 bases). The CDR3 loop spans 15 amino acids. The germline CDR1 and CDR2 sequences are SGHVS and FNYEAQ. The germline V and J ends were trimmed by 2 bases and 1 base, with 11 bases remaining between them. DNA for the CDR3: TGTGCCAGCAGCTTAAGGAGGCAGGGGAACACTGAAGCTTTCTTT. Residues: CASSLRRQGNTEAFF. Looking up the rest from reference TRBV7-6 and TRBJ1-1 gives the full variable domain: GAGVSQSPRYKVTKRGQDVALRCDPISGHVSLYWYRQALGQGPEFLTYFNYEAQQDKSGLPNDRFSAERPEGSISTLTIQRTEQRDSAMYRCASSLRRQGNTEAFFGQGTRLTVV.

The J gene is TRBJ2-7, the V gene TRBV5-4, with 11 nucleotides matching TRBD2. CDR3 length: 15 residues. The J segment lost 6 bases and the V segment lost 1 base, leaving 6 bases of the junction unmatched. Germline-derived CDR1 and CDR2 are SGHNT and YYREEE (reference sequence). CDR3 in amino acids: CASSLTSGGPSEQYF. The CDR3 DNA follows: TGTGCCAGCAGCTTGACTAGCGGGGGCCCCTCCGAGCAGTACTTC. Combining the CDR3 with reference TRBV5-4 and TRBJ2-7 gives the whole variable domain ETGVTQSPTHLIKTRGQQVTLRCSSQSGHNTVSWYQQALGQGPQFIFQYYREEENGRGNFPPRFSGLQFPNYSSELNVNALELDDSALYLCASSLTSGGPSEQYFGPGTRLTVT.

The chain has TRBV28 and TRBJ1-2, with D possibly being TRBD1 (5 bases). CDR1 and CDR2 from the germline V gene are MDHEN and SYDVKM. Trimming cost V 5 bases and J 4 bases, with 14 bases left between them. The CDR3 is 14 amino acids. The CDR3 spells CASSPGGDVYGYTF. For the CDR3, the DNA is TGTGCCAGCAGTCCCGGGGGGGACGTCTATGGCTACACCTTC.

DNA of the CDR3: TGTGCCAGTAGTCCACGAGAGGCGCAGAGAACTGAAGCTTTCTTT. Translated: CASSPREAQRTEAFF. The rearrangement uses TRBV19 and TRBJ1-1; D not resolved. Germline V gives CDR1 LNHDA, CDR2 SQIVND (reference sequence). The CDR3 runs to 15 residues. V lost 5 bases and J lost 5, with 18 bases in between. Drawing the rest from reference TRBV19 and TRBJ1-1, the complete variable domain is DGGITQSPKYLFRKEGQNVTLSCEQNLNHDAMYWYRQDPGQGLRLIYYSQIVNDFQKGDIAEGYSVSREKKESFPLTVTSAQKNPTAFYLCASSPREAQRTEAFFGQGTRLTVV.

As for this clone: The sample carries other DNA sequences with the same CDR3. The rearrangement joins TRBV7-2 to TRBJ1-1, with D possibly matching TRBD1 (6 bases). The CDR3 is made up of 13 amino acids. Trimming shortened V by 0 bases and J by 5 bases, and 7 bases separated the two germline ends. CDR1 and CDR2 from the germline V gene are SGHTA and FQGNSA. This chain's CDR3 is CASSLARGTEAFF. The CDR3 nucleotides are TGTGCCAGCAGCTTAGCGAGGGGGACTGAAGCTTTCTTT.

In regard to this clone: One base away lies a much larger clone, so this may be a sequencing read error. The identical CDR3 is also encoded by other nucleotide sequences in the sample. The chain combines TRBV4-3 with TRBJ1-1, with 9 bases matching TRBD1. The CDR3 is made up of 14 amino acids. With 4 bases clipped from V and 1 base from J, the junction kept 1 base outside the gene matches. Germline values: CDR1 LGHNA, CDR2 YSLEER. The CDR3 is CASSPGQGNTEAFF. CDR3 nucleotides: TGCGCCAGCAGCCCGGGACAGGGGAACACTGAAGCTTTCTTT.

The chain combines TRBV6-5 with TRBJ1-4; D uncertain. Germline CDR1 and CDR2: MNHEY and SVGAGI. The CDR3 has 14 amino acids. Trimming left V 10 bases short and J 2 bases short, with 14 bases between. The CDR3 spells CATGRTDTNEKLFF. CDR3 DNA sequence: TGTGCCACAGGCAGGACGGATACTAATGAAAAACTGTTTTTT.

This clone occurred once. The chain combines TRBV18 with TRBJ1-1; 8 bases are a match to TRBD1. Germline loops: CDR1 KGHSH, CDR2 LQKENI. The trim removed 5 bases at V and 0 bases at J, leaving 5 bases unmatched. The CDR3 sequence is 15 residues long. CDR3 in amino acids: CASSTRQGLNTEAFF. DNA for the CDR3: TGTGCCAGCTCAACTCGACAGGGGCTGAACACTGAAGCTTTCTTT.